This TCR beta chain originates from a study of shared clonotypes between healthy human individuals (dated by TCRdb to about 2020). About the investigation overall: The cohort comprised a couple of women and a few men aged 18 to 49 years. For each donor, three plates each were used for CD4 naive and CD4 memory, two plates were used for CD8 naive, and one plate was used for CD8 memory. The study deeply sequenced blood TCR repertoires of several healthy adults to estimate repertoire size and the extent of clonotype sharing between individuals. To increase sequencing depth and limit assay-specific biases, different laboratories used diverse techniques to prepare libraries and sequence TCR repertoires. Between about 0.9 and 9 billion PBMCs per donor were obtained by leukapheresis. What the authors observed across the whole study: When a few donors were compared, the shared fraction of clonotypes was around 5% for naive CD4, around 3.5% for naive CD8, 2% to 2.5% for memory CD4, and around 0.4% for memory CD8. Pairwise subsampling led to the expectation that sequencing depth would affect the degree of clonotype sharing among donors. Compared with non-shared clonotypes, clonotypes shared by all four sorted-subset donors had higher generation probabilities. Because the study included a small number of donors, the genetic and exposure-history diversity represented was limited. Estimated clonotype richness was generally larger for naive than for memory subsets. Sampling was restricted to blood, and TCR repertoires in tissue are likely to differ from TCR repertoires in blood. Incomplete sequencing was indicated by rarefaction of sorted-subset datasets, despite the large sequencing depth.

The CDR3 spans 12 residues, from the cysteine through the phenylalanine. Only the CDR3 region is kept as DNA, spanning 36 bases read in frame from base 1. V is cut by 4 bases and J by 2 bases, and the space between the germline ends is 8 bases. CDR1 and CDR2 are read off the germline V gene as SQVTM and ANQGSEA. To note about this clone: No antigen is known for it. No base quality values were provided; no much bigger clone lies one nucleotide off. This sample includes further DNA sequences coding for the same CDR3.

The donors were healthy, HIV-negative adults with no recently reported acute infections or vaccinations. All donors were Caucasian adults living in Nashville, Tennessee, USA. Magnetic negative selection was used to enrich CD4+ T cells, after which naive cells were positively selected on CD45RA and the negative fraction became the memory subset. Blood was obtained by leukapheresis, after which PBMCs were separated by Ficoll-Histopaque density gradient centrifugation and cryopreserved in liquid nitrogen vapor phase. Purity and quantity of every magnetically sorted T cell population were checked by analytical flow cytometry. Genomic DNA was isolated from each sorted fraction and quantified by UV absorbance on a Nanodrop 2000c. Using the deep immunoSEQ assay, multiplex PCR amplified TCR CDR3 regions from genomic DNA. Extracted genomic DNA from each cell subset was spread evenly across all wells of several immunoSEQ 96-well plates, with each plate serving as a replicate. For sorted subsets, roughly 200 ng genomic DNA, equal to 25,000 to 35,000 T cell genomes, was loaded into each replicate PCR. Purified libraries were measured with a Qubit 3.0 fluorometer, size-checked on a Bioanalyzer 2100, and measured again with the KAPA Library Quantification kit. Every immunoSEQ 96-well plate was sequenced on a dedicated single-read 150-cycle Illumina NextSeq 550 flow cell. Per the authors' processing: Because only junctional sequences without quality scores were contained in the immunoSEQ output, filtering matching that applied to full-length reads could not be performed. Sequences were annotated with PyIR, a Python wrapper for IgBLAST v1.9, and V/J genes and CDR3 were assigned using IMGT germline references. Reads were filtered out if the reads had weak V/J assignments (E-value above 1e-6), no CDR3, stop codons, out-of-frame junctions, or ambiguous translated residues. V3J clonotypes were defined as sequences sharing the same inferred V gene, J gene, and CDR3 amino acid sequence. Percentage overlap between repertoires was computed as shared unique clonotypes divided by the size of the smaller repertoire. Repertoire richness was assessed with RTK rarefaction, the Chao1 estimator, and Recon v2.1 estimates of unobserved clonotypes. Generation probabilities for all TCRbeta clonotypes obtained by the gDNA method from a handful of donors were computed using OLGA. TCRdb mirrors the immuneACCESS table, restricted to in-frame sequences. Some clones are absent from its copies; in checked studies, under half trace to an unresolved V gene, and the reason for the others is unknown. The DNA gave D and trimming, while V, J and clone size come from that table. This sample comprises around 2,000,000 clones, 85% to 95% of them detected only once. The ten largest clones take up around 0.13% of the sample.

The chain uses TRBV29-1 and TRBJ1-1; the D gene identity is not certain. The sequence came from a man between 18 and 29 years old in good health. Sequencing input: naive CD4+ T cells sorted from blood. Sample cell subset or site, as interpreted from the label and publication: CD45RA+ positively selected. The CDR3 protein: CSVGRQNTEAFF. The bases read TGCAGCGTTGGCCGGCAAAACACTGAAGCTTTCTTT.